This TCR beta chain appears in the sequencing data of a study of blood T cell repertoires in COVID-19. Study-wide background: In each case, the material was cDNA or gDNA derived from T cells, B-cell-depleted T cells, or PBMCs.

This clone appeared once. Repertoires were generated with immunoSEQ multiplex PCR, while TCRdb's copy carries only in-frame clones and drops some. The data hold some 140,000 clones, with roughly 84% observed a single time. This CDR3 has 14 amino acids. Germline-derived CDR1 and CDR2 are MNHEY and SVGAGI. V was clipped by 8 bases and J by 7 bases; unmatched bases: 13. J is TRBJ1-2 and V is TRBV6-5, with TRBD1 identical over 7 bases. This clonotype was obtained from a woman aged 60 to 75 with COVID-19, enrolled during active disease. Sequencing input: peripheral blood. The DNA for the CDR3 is TGTGCCAGCTTTATCGGAGGACAGGCCCTTGGCTACACCTTC. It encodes CASFIGGQALGYTF.